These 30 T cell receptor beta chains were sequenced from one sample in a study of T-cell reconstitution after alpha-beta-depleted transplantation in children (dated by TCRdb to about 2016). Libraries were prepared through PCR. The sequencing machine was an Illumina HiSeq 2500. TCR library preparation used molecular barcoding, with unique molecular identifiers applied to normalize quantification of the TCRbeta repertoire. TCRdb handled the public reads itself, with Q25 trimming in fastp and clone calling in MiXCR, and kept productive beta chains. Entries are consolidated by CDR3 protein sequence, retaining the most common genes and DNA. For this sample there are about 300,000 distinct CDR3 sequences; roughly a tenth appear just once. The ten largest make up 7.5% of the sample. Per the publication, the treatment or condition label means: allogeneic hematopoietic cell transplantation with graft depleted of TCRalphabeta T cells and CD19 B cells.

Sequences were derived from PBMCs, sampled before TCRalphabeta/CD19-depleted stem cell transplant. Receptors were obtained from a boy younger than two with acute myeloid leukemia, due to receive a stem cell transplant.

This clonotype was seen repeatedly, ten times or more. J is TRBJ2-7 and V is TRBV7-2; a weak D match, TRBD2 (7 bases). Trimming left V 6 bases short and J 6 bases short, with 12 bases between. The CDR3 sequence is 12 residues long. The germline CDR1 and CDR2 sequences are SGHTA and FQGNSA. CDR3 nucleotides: TGTGCCAGCAGTCGAGGGGGGGCCGAGCAGTACTTC. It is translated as CASSRGGAEQYF.

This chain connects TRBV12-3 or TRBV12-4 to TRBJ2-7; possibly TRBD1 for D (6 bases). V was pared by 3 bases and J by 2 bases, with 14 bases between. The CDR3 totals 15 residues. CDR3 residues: CASSFREQGPYEQYF. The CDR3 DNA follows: TGTGCCAGCAGTTTTAGGGAACAGGGACCCTACGAGCAGTACTTC.

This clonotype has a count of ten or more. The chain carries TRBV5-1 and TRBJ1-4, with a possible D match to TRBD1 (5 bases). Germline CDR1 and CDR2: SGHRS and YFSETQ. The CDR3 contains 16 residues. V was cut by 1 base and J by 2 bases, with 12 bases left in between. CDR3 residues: CASSLISGATNEKLFF. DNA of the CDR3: TGCGCCAGCAGCTTGATTTCCGGGGCCACTAATGAAAAACTGTTTTTT.

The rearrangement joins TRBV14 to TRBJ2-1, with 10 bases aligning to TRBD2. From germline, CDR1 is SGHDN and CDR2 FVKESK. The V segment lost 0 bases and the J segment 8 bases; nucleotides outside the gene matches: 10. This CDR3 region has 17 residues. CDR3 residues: CASSQDWLAGVVDEQFF. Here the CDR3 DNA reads TGTGCCAGCAGCCAAGACTGGCTAGCGGGAGTTGTCGATGAGCAGTTCTTC.

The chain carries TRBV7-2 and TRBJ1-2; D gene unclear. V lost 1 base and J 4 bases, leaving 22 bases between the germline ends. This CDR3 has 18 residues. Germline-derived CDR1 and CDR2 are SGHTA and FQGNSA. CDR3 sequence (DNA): TGTGCCAGCAGCTTAGTGCCGGGAAGCCGAGGTCCCTCCTATGGCTACACCTTC. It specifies CASSLVPGSRGPSYGYTF.

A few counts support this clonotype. The CDR3 protein is CAWSPPNQPQHF. The DNA of the CDR3 is TGTGCCTGGAGCCCCCCTAATCAGCCCCAGCATTTT. The chain links TRBV30 to TRBJ1-5; D is unresolved. This CDR3 is built from 12 residues. V lost 3 bases, J lost 4 bases, and 7 bases lay in between. Germline assignment: CDR1 GTSNPN and CDR2 SVGIG (reference sequence).

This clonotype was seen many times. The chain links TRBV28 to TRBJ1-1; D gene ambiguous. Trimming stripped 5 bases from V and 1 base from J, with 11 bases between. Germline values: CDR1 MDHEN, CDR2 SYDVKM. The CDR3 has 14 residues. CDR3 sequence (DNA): TGTGCCAGCAGTGCCAATGGACGGAACACTGAAGCTTTCTTT. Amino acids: CASSANGRNTEAFF.

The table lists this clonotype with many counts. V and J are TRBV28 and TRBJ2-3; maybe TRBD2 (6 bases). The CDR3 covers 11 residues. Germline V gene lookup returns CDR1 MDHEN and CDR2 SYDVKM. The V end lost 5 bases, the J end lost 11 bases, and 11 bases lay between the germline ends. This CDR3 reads CASSLGLQQYF. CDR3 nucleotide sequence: TGTGCCAGCAGTCTAGGACTACAGCAGTATTTT.

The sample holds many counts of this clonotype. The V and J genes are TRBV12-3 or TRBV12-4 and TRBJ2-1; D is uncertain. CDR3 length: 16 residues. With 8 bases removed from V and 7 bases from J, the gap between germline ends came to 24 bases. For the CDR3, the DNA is TGTGCCAGCTGCGGTGGACCCCGGGCAATCTATAATGAGCAGTTCTTC. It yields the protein CASCGGPRAIYNEQFF.

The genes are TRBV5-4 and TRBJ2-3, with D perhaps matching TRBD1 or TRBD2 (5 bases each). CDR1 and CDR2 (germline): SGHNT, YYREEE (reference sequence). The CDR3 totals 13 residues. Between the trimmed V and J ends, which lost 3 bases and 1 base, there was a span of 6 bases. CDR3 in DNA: TGTGCCAGCAGCTGGGACGGCACAGATACGCAGTATTTT. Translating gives CASSWDGTDTQYF.

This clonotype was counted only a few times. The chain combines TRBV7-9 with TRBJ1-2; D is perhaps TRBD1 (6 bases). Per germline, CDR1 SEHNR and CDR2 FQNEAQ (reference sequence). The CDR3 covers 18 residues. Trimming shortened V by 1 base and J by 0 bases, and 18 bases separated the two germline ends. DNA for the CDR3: TGTGCCAGCAGCTTAGTCGGACAGCCACGGGAGGCTAACTATGGCTACACCTTC. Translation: CASSLVGQPREANYGYTF.

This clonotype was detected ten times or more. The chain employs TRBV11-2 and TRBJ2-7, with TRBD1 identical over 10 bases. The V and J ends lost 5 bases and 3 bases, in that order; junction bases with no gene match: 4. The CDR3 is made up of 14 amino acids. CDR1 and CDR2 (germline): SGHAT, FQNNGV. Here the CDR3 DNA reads TGTGCCAGCAGCCTTAGGACAGGGGGCTACGAGCAGTACTTC. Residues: CASSLRTGGYEQYF.

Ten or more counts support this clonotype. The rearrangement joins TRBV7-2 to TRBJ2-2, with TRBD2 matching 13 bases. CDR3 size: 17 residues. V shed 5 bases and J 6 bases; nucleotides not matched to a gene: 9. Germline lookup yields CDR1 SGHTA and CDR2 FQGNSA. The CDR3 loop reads CASSPAALAGGPGELFF. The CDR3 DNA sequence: TGTGCCAGCAGCCCAGCAGCACTAGCGGGGGGGCCCGGGGAGCTGTTTTTT.

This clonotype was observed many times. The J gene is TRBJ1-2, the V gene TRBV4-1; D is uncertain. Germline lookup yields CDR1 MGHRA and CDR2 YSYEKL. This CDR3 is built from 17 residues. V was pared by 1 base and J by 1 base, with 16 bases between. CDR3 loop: CASSQGQGRPVNYGYTF. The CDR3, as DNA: TGCGCCAGCAGCCAAGGGCAAGGGAGGCCCGTTAACTATGGCTACACCTTC.

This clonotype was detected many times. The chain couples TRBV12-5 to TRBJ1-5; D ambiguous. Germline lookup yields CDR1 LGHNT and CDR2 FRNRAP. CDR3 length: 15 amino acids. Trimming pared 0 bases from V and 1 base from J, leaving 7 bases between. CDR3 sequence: CASGLVHMSNQPQHF. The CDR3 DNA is TGTGCTAGTGGTTTGGTACACATGAGCAATCAGCCCCAGCATTTT.

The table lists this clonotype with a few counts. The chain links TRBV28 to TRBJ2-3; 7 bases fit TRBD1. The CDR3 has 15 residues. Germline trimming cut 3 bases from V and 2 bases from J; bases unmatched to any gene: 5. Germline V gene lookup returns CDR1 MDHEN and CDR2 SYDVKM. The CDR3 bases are TGTGCCAGCAGTTTGGGACAGTTTAACACAGATACGCAGTATTTT. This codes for CASSLGQFNTDTQYF.

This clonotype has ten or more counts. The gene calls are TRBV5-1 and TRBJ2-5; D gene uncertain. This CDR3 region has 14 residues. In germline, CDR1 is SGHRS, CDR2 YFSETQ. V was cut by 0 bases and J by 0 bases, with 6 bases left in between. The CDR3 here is CASSLAGNQETQYF. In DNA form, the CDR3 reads TGCGCCAGCAGCTTGGCGGGCAACCAAGAGACCCAGTACTTC.

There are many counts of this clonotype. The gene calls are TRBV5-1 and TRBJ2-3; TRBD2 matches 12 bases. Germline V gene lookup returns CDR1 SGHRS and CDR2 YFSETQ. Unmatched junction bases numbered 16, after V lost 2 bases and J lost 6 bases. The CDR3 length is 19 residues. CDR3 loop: CASSFLVSSGGAYADTQYF. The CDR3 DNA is TGCGCCAGCAGCTTTCTGGTCTCTAGCGGGGGGGCCTATGCCGATACGCAGTATTTT.

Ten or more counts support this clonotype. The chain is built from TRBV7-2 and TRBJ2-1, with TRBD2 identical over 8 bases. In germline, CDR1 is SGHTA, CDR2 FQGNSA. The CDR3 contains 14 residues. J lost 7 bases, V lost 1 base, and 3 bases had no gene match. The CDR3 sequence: CASSLESGRNEQFF. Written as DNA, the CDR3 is TGTGCCAGCAGCTTAGAGAGCGGGAGAAATGAGCAGTTCTTC.

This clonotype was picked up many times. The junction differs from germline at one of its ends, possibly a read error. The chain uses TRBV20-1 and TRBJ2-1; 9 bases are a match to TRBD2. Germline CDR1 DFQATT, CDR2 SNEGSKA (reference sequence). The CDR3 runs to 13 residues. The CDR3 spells CSSSGDPYNEQFF. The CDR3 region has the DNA TGCAGTTCTAGCGGGGACCCTTACAATGAGCAGTTCTTC.

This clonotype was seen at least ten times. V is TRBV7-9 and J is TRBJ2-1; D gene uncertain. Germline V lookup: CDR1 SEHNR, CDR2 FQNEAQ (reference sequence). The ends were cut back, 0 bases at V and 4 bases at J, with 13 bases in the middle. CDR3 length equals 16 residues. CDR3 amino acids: CASSLAGSSYYNEQFF. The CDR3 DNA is TGTGCCAGCAGCTTAGCGGGATCCAGTTATTACAATGAGCAGTTCTTC.

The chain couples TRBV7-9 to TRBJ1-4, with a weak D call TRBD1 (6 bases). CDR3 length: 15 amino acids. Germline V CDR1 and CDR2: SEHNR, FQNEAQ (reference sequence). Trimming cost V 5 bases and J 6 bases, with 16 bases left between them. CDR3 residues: CASSPDARGHEKLFF. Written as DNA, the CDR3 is TGTGCCAGCAGCCCCGACGCCAGGGGACATGAAAAACTGTTTTTT.

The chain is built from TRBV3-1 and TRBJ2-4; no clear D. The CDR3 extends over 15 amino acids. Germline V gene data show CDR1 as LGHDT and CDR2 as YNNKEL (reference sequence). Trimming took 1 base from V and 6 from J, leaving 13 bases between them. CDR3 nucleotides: TGTGCCAGCAGCCAAGCGAAGCCTCAACTAAACATTCAGTACTTC. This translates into CASSQAKPQLNIQYF.

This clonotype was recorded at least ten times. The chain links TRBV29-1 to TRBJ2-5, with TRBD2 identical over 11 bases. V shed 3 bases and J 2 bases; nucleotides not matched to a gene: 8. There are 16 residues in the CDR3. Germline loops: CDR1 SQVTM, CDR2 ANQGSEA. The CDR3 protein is CSVEVRLAGRQETQYF. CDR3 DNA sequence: TGCAGCGTTGAGGTCCGACTAGCGGGACGACAAGAGACCCAGTACTTC.

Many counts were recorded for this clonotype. CDR3 sequence (DNA): TGTGCCAGCAGCTTAGACAGCACCGCTTATTCACCCCTCCACTTT. It translates to CASSLDSTAYSPLHF. The chain recombines TRBV7-2 with TRBJ1-6; D is unresolved. Trimming pared 1 base from V and 8 bases from J, leaving 12 bases between. This CDR3 has 15 residues. The V gene's germline CDR1 is SGHTA and CDR2 FQGNSA.

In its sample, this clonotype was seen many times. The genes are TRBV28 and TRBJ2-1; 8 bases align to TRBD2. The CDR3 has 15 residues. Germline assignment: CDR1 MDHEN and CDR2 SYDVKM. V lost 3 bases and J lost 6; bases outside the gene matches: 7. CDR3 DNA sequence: TGTGCCAGCAGTTTCCCGGGAGGGCCTCCCAATGAGCAGTTCTTC. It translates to CASSFPGGPPNEQFF. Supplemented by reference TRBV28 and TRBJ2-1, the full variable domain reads DVKVTQSSRYLVKRTGEKVFLECVQDMDHENMFWYRQDPGLGLRLIYFSYDVKMKEKGDIPEGYSVSREKKERFSLILESASTNQTSMYLCASSFPGGPPNEQFFGPGTRLTVL.

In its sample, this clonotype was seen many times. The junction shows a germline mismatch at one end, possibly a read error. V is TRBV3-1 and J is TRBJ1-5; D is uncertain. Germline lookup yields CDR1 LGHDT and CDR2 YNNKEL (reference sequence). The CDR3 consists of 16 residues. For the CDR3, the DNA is TGTGCCAGCATCCAAGATAGCTATCTCGGCAATCAGCCCCAGCATTTT. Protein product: CASIQDSYLGNQPQHF.

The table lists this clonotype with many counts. The CDR3 reads CASPRGPSTDTQYF. The DNA for the CDR3 is TGTGCCAGCCCCAGGGGGCCTAGCACAGATACGCAGTATTTT. The gene calls are TRBV28 and TRBJ2-3; TRBD1 matches at 8 bases. There are 14 residues in the CDR3. V lost 8 bases to trimming and J lost 0 bases; unmatched junction nucleotides: 4. Germline V gene sequence: CDR1 MDHEN, CDR2 SYDVKM.

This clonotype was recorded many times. CDR3 residues: CASSLMQGTPYEQYF. CDR3 DNA: TGTGCCAGCAGCTTAATGCAGGGCACCCCCTACGAGCAGTACTTC. This sequence joins TRBV7-6 and TRBJ2-7; maybe TRBD1 (5 bases). Germline lookup yields CDR1 SGHVS and CDR2 FNYEAQ. Trimming stripped 2 bases from V and 2 bases from J, with 13 bases between. The CDR3 loop spans 15 amino acids.

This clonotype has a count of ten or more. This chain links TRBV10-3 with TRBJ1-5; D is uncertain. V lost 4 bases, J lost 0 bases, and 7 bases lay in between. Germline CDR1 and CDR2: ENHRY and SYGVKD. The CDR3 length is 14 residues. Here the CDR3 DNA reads TGTGCCATCAGTGTGGGCCTTAGCAATCAGCCCCAGCATTTT. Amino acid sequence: CAISVGLSNQPQHF.